This TCR beta chain is from a study of T cell repertoires in cytomegalovirus infection. Study at large: Carrying CMV and the relevant HLA type showed in public TCR beta signatures.

This clonotype appeared a single time. Its antigen is not identified. TCRdb recomputed calls from the reads with MiXCR, one row per CDR3 protein. The table shows some 180,000 distinct CDR3 sequences, with roughly a fifth occurring only once. The CDR3 loop spans 14 amino acids. The ends lost 4 bases at V and 5 bases at J; junction bases unmatched: 10. Looked up from germline, CDR1 is SQVTM and CDR2 is ANQGSEA. Findings and limits, study-wide: Within the response measured ex vivo, HLA-C-restricted CMV-specific TCR beta clonotypes were dominant.

This TCR was recovered from a human donor in good health (CMV status not recorded). Some clones in this sample may be carry-over from other donors' samples. Input material: PBMCs. The chain employs TRBV29-1 and TRBJ1-2, with 7 bases identical to TRBD1. The CDR3 DNA follows: TGCAGCGTTGTTCATCCGGGACAGAAGTATGGCTACACCTTC. Encoded protein: CSVVHPGQKYGYTF.